A single sample is the source of the 29 T cell receptor beta chains below, sequenced in a study of T-cell reconstitution after alpha-beta-depleted transplantation in children. Unique molecular identifiers were built into the TCRbeta library. TCRdb independently ran MiXCR on the PCR reads; one entry per CDR3 protein. The repertoire holds around 400,000 distinct CDR3 sequences, with around 21% as singletons. The sample was PBMCs from the stem cell graft donor, taken from the stem cell graft. Source of these receptors: a human donor who donated a stem cell graft to a child with acute myeloid leukemia.

This clonotype was counted a few times. This chain joins TRBV29-1 and TRBJ2-2, with TRBD1 matching 7 bases. The germline gives CDR1 SQVTM, CDR2 ANQGSEA. The CDR3 consists of 13 residues. The V segment lost 5 bases and the J segment 7 bases; nucleotides outside the gene matches: 7. In nucleotides, the CDR3 is TGCAGCGTTAATAGCCAGGGGGACGGGGAGCTGTTTTTT. Translated, it gives CSVNSQGDGELFF.

This clonotype was detected only a few times. J is TRBJ2-7 and V is TRBV29-1; perhaps D is TRBD1 or TRBD2 (5 bases each). V lost 8 bases and J lost 6, with 17 bases in between. Germline values: CDR1 SQVTM, CDR2 ANQGSEA. The CDR3 sequence is 12 residues long. The CDR3 reads CSFSRGGAEQYF. The CDR3, as DNA: TGCAGCTTCTCCCGGGGTGGGGCCGAGCAGTACTTC.

This clonotype turned up a few times. The chain is built from TRBV2 and TRBJ2-1; 10 bases map to TRBD2. CDR3 length: 14 amino acids. Germline trimming cut 6 bases from V and 7 bases from J; bases unmatched to any gene: 6. Germline lookup yields CDR1 SNHLY and CDR2 FYNNEI. CDR3 sequence: CASRISSGRNEQFF. The DNA for the CDR3 is TGTGCCAGCAGGATCTCTAGCGGGAGAAATGAGCAGTTCTTC.

As for this clonotype: Germline and junction disagree at one end, which may indicate a read error. The chain has TRBV20-1 and TRBJ1-6; D gene unclear. The germline CDR1 and CDR2 sequences are DFQATT and SNEGSKA (reference sequence). There are 13 residues in the CDR3. The CDR3 sequence: CSARARVAEPLYF. In DNA, the CDR3 is TGCAGTGCTAGGGCTCGAGTAGCCGAGCCCCTCTACTTT.

This clonotype was recorded many times. The chain links TRBV20-1 to TRBJ2-7, with a possible D match to TRBD1 (5 bases). In germline, CDR1 is DFQATT, CDR2 SNEGSKA (reference sequence). This CDR3 region has 13 residues. Trimming removed 5 bases at V and 0 bases at J, with 11 bases between. The CDR3 is CSADRWGSYEQYF. For the CDR3, the DNA is TGCAGTGCTGACAGATGGGGCTCCTACGAGCAGTACTTC.

The chain combines TRBV20-1 with TRBJ2-1, with TRBD2 identical over 12 bases. There are 15 residues in the CDR3. The germline V gene has CDR1 DFQATT and CDR2 SNEGSKA (reference sequence). Unmatched junction bases numbered 4, after V lost 3 bases and J lost 4 bases. This chain's CDR3 is CSARTSGSMYNEQFF. CDR3 coding DNA: TGCAGTGCTAGGACTAGCGGGAGTATGTACAATGAGCAGTTCTTC.

V is TRBV7-9 and J is TRBJ2-7; D uncertain. Between the trimmed V and J ends, which lost 5 bases and 6 bases, there was a span of 14 bases. The CDR3 runs 13 residues. Germline CDR1 and CDR2: SEHNR and FQNEAQ (reference sequence). The CDR3 is CASSLPGRSEQYF. DNA for the CDR3: TGTGCCAGCAGCCTCCCGGGCCGGAGCGAGCAGTACTTC.

This clonotype appeared many times. V and J are TRBV7-7 and TRBJ2-1; no definite D call. CDR3 size: 13 residues. The V end was cut by 2 bases, the J end by 5 bases, with 7 bases between. Germline V gives CDR1 SSHAT, CDR2 FNYEAQ (reference sequence). As DNA, the CDR3 is TGTGCCAGCAGCTTAAACGGAGACAATGAGCAGTTCTTC. Its protein product is CASSLNGDNEQFF.

This clonotype was detected ten times or more. This sequence joins TRBV29-1 and TRBJ2-7; weak D call: TRBD1 (6 bases). V was pared by 3 bases and J by 3 bases, with 15 bases between. The CDR3 length is 14 residues. Germline V gene sequence: CDR1 SQVTM, CDR2 ANQGSEA. CDR3 sequence: CSVESPDRLYEQYF. CDR3 DNA sequence: TGCAGCGTTGAGTCCCCGGACAGACTCTACGAGCAGTACTTC.

This clonotype was seen repeatedly, ten times or more. V usage is TRBV10-3 and J usage is TRBJ2-7, with 11 bases fitting TRBD2. The V segment lost 5 bases and the J segment 2 bases; nucleotides outside the gene matches: 2. The CDR3 has 14 residues. CDR1 and CDR2 (germline): ENHRY, SYGVKD. CDR3 region: CAISLAGGPYEQYF. CDR3 coding DNA: TGTGCCATCAGTTTAGCGGGAGGGCCCTACGAGCAGTACTTC.

In its sample, this clonotype was seen many times. The V and J genes are TRBV10-3 and TRBJ1-5; tentatively, D is TRBD1 (6 bases). The CDR3 consists of 14 residues. Germline V lookup: CDR1 ENHRY, CDR2 SYGVKD. V was pared by 2 bases and J by 5 bases, with 10 bases between. CDR3 bases: TGTGCCATCAGTGAGACAGGGACTTATCAGCCCCAGCATTTT. Protein: CAISETGTYQPQHF.

The chain uses TRBV20-1 and TRBJ2-1; 8 bases are a match to TRBD2. The CDR3 contains 15 residues. Germline CDR1 is DFQATT and CDR2 is SNEGSKA (reference sequence). V was pared by 8 bases and J by 1 base, with 10 bases of the junction left unmatched. The CDR3 loop is CSLEVAGISYNEQFF. Here the CDR3 DNA reads TGCAGTCTTGAGGTAGCGGGAATATCCTACAATGAGCAGTTCTTC.

The gene calls are TRBV4-1 and TRBJ2-6, with a possible D match to TRBD1 (6 bases). This CDR3 is built from 21 residues. CDR1 MGHRA and CDR2 YSYEKL come from the germline V gene. The V gene lost 0 bases and the J gene lost 0 bases, with 21 bases spanning the gap. In DNA form, the CDR3 reads TGCGCCAGCAGCCAAGATCCGTCCCAGTCAACAGGGTCCTCTGGGGCCAACGTCCTGACTTTC. Translating it yields CASSQDPSQSTGSSGANVLTF.

The chain couples TRBV7-2 to TRBJ1-5; D ambiguous. CDR3 length: 15 residues. Germline loops: CDR1 SGHTA, CDR2 FQGNSA. The V end lost 3 bases, the J end lost 2 bases, and 11 bases lay between the germline ends. The CDR3: CASSLGATGNQPQHF. DNA of the CDR3: TGTGCCAGCAGCTTGGGCGCCACTGGCAATCAGCCCCAGCATTTT. Full variable domain (remainder filled in from reference TRBV7-2 and TRBJ1-5): GAGVSQSPSNKVTEKGKDVELRCDPISGHTALYWYRQSLGQGLEFLIYFQGNSAPDKSGLPSDRFSAERTGGSVSTLTIQRTQQEDSAVYLCASSLGATGNQPQHFGDGTRLSIL.

This clonotype was counted at least ten times. The chain links TRBV29-1 to TRBJ1-1, with D possibly being TRBD1 (6 bases). V lost 7 bases and J lost 1, with 10 bases in between. The CDR3 totals 12 residues. Germline V lookup: CDR1 SQVTM, CDR2 ANQGSEA. CDR3 region: CSAIQGNTEAFF. In nucleotides, the CDR3 is TGCAGCGCGATACAGGGGAACACTGAAGCTTTCTTT.

The chain joins TRBV24-1 to TRBJ1-1, with a tentative D call TRBD1 (6 bases). V gave up 4 bases and J gave up 4 bases, with 15 bases separating them. The CDR3 spans 15 residues. Germline V gene data show CDR1 as KGHDR and CDR2 as SFDVKD. The CDR3 DNA follows: TGTGCCACCAGTGACGCAGGGGTTGGCGTCACTGAAGCTTTCTTT. Its translation is CATSDAGVGVTEAFF.

The rearrangement links TRBV4-3 to TRBJ2-4, with TRBD1 identical over 10 bases. Germline V gene data show CDR1 as LGHNA and CDR2 as YSLEER. This CDR3 contains 15 residues. V shed 5 bases and J 8 bases; nucleotides not matched to a gene: 9. CDR3 protein: CASSWDRGNEDIQYF. The CDR3 nucleotides are TGCGCCAGCAGCTGGGACAGGGGAAATGAGGACATTCAGTACTTC.

This clonotype has more than one count but fewer than ten. The chain couples TRBV12-3 or TRBV12-4 to TRBJ2-3, with 15 bases fitting TRBD2. V was clipped by 3 bases and J by 3 bases; unmatched bases: 7. This CDR3 contains 18 residues. CDR3 in amino acids: CASSFGLAGGPGTDTQYF. The CDR3 DNA reads as TGTGCCAGCAGTTTTGGACTAGCGGGAGGGCCCGGTACAGATACGCAGTATTTT.

This clonotype was detected many times. The chain has TRBV7-9 and TRBJ2-1, with TRBD1 matching over 10 bases. With 6 bases clipped from V and 5 bases from J, the junction kept 7 bases outside the gene matches. Germline V gene sequence: CDR1 SEHNR, CDR2 FQNEAQ (reference sequence). The CDR3 sequence is 15 residues long. This CDR3 is CASSRDDRGHNEQFF. The CDR3 DNA sequence: TGTGCCAGCAGTCGCGACGACAGGGGGCACAATGAGCAGTTCTTC.

This clonotype was counted ten times or more. The J gene is TRBJ2-3, the V gene TRBV20-1; 9 bases agree with TRBD2. Looked up from germline, CDR1 is DFQATT and CDR2 is SNEGSKA (reference sequence). V shed 0 bases, J shed 2 bases, and the junction held 9 bases outside the gene matches. The CDR3 is made up of 17 amino acids. The chain's CDR3 is CSARDLSASGNTDTQYF. The CDR3 nucleotides are TGCAGTGCTAGAGATTTGTCGGCTAGCGGGAACACAGATACGCAGTATTTT.

This chain joins TRBV12-3 or TRBV12-4 and TRBJ2-7; TRBD1 aligns across 8 bases. This CDR3 is 14 amino acids long. V dropped 5 bases and J dropped 2; count of bases not matched to a gene: 5. The CDR3 reads CASSLTGDAYEQYF. The CDR3 bases are TGTGCCAGCAGTCTGACAGGGGATGCCTACGAGCAGTACTTC.

The chain employs TRBV6-1 and TRBJ2-7; TRBD1 agrees at 9 bases. The CDR3 runs 13 residues. The V and J ends lost 6 bases and 5 bases, in that order; junction bases with no gene match: 5. Germline lookup yields CDR1 MNHNS and CDR2 SASEGT. CDR3 loop: CASSIDRGNEQYF. In DNA form, the CDR3 reads TGTGCCAGCAGCATAGACAGGGGGAACGAGCAGTACTTC.

This clonotype turned up a few times. The chain recombines TRBV29-1 with TRBJ2-3, with a tentative D call TRBD2 (7 bases). Germline V gives CDR1 SQVTM, CDR2 ANQGSEA. Trimming cost V 2 bases and J 6 bases, with 15 bases left between them. There are 14 residues in the CDR3. CDR3 nucleotide sequence: TGCAGCGTTGAACGGGGGGCGGTACTTGATACGCAGTATTTT. Translated: CSVERGAVLDTQYF.

V usage is TRBV7-2 and J usage is TRBJ2-7; TRBD1 aligns across 9 bases. Germline assignment: CDR1 SGHTA and CDR2 FQGNSA. The CDR3 spans 15 residues. After removal of 1 base from V and 5 bases from J, the junction contained 6 bases not matched to a gene. The CDR3 region has the DNA TGTGCCAGCAGCTTAGTGGGACAGGGTTGGGACGAGCAGTACTTC. Translation: CASSLVGQGWDEQYF.

This clonotype turned up a few times. The chain couples TRBV6-1 to TRBJ2-1, with a weak D call TRBD1 (6 bases). In germline, CDR1 is MNHNS, CDR2 SASEGT. The CDR3 spans 15 residues. V was shortened by 5 bases and J by 5 bases, with 16 bases between the two germline ends. CDR3 sequence reads: CASSTGLSGNNEQFF. As DNA, the CDR3 is TGTGCCAGCAGTACAGGGCTATCAGGAAACAATGAGCAGTTCTTC.

The rearrangement uses TRBV7-8 and TRBJ2-3, with 7 positions matching TRBD2. In germline, CDR1 is SGHVS, CDR2 FQNEAQ. Trimming removed 5 bases from V and 1 base from J; junction bases left unmatched: 12. This CDR3 is 17 amino acids long. The CDR3 loop is CASSPMPGREGTDTQYF. CDR3 nucleotides: TGTGCCAGCAGCCCCATGCCAGGGAGGGAGGGCACAGATACGCAGTATTTT. Variable domain in full (rest from reference TRBV7-8 and TRBJ2-3): GAGVSQSPRYKVAKRGQDVALRCDPISGHVSLFWYQQALGQGPEFLTYFQNEAQLDKSGLPSDRFFAERPEGSVSTLKIQRTQQEDSAVYLCASSPMPGREGTDTQYFGPGTRLTVL.

CDR3 DNA: TGTGCCAGCAGACCACCGGGACAACCAGGGCCCCAGCATTTT. It codes for CASRPPGQPGPQHF. The V and J genes are TRBV28 and TRBJ1-5; weak D call: TRBD1 (6 bases). V was pared by 6 bases and J by 9 bases, with 18 bases between. The germline CDR1 and CDR2 sequences are MDHEN and SYDVKM. The CDR3 loop spans 14 amino acids.

This clonotype was seen more than once but under ten times. The chain links TRBV5-1 to TRBJ1-1, with no clear D. Trimming stripped 0 bases from V and 2 bases from J, with 11 bases between. CDR1 is SGHRS and CDR2 is YFSETQ in the germline V gene. The CDR3 length is 15 residues. This CDR3 is CASSLGGHRNTEAFF. The CDR3 nucleotides are TGCGCCAGCAGCTTGGGCGGTCACCGCAACACTGAAGCTTTCTTT.

The V gene is TRBV5-1, the J gene TRBJ2-7, with D tentatively TRBD1 (6 bases). Looked up from germline, CDR1 is SGHRS and CDR2 is YFSETQ. V was clipped by 1 base and J by 0 bases, with 11 bases between them. The length of the CDR3 is 15 residues. As DNA, the CDR3 is TGCGCCAGCAGCTTGCGACAGGACACCTCCTACGAGCAGTACTTC. The encoded protein is CASSLRQDTSYEQYF.